The 32 T cell receptor beta chains given below trace back to one sample, sequenced in a study of blood T cell repertoires in COVID-19. The protocol was immunoSEQ multiplex PCR, while the TCRdb copy is restricted to in-frame clones and leaves out a portion. Among 200,000 to 250,000 clones listed, 65% to 90% were seen once. Sample: peripheral blood. The receptor set was obtained from a woman aged 50 to 60 with acute or convalescent COVID-19.

The chain carries TRBV27 and TRBJ1-6, with 8 bases fitting TRBD1. Losses at the gene ends were 0 bases for V and 10 bases for J; bases not matched to a gene: 5. The V gene's germline CDR1 is MNHEY and CDR2 SMNVEV (reference sequence). This CDR3 contains 15 residues. The CDR3 DNA is TGTGCCAGCAGTTTATCGGGACAGGTTGGGTCACCCCTCCACTTT. Its translation: CASSLSGQVGSPLHF.

The V gene is TRBV5-1, the J gene TRBJ2-5; 11 nucleotides match TRBD2. Trimming cost V 4 bases and J 2 bases; bases outside gene matches: 7. Germline lookup yields CDR1 SGHRS and CDR2 YFSETQ. The CDR3 length is 16 residues. CDR3 bases: TGCGCCAGCAGCGTGTCTCTAGCGGGGGGTCAAGAGACCCAGTACTTC. Protein product: CASSVSLAGGQETQYF.

The chain carries TRBV7-9 and TRBJ1-2; D is ambiguous. CDR1 is SEHNR and CDR2 is FQNEAQ in the germline V gene (reference sequence). This CDR3 comprises 11 residues. V was pared by 3 bases and J by 8 bases, with 7 bases between. CDR3 in amino acids: CASSFRGGYTF. The CDR3 coding sequence is TGTGCCAGCAGCTTTCGAGGCGGCTACACCTTC.

This chain links TRBV7-3 with TRBJ2-1, with a possible D match to TRBD2 (6 bases). The CDR3 consists of 14 residues. The germline V gene has CDR1 SGHTA and CDR2 FQGTGA. V gave up 2 bases and J gave up 4 bases, with 9 bases separating them. For the CDR3, the DNA is TGTGCCAGCAGCTTAGCGGGGAAGTACAATGAGCAGTTCTTC. Residues: CASSLAGKYNEQFF.

This chain links TRBV10-3 with TRBJ1-1, with a tentative D call TRBD1 (6 bases). Germline CDR1 reads ENHRY; CDR2 reads SYGVKD. The CDR3 extends over 14 amino acids. V was trimmed by 7 bases and J by 0 bases, leaving 12 bases between them. CDR3 loop: CAITMDRLNTEAFF. CDR3 DNA sequence: TGTGCCATCACCATGGACAGATTGAACACTGAAGCTTTCTTT.

The gene calls are TRBV6-5 and TRBJ2-5; a possible D gene is TRBD2 (7 bases). V lost 7 bases and J lost 7, with 16 bases in between. There are 13 residues in the CDR3. Germline CDR1 reads MNHEY; CDR2 reads SVGAGI. The CDR3: CASTEGLQGTQYF. The CDR3 nucleotides read TGTGCCAGCACCGAGGGACTACAGGGGACCCAGTACTTC.

This clone was recorded a few times. The chain is built from TRBV27 and TRBJ1-4, with a tentative D call TRBD1 (6 bases). CDR3 length equals 14 residues. Germline V gives CDR1 MNHEY, CDR2 SMNVEV (reference sequence). V lost 3 bases to trimming and J lost 10 bases, with 15 bases between them. As DNA, the CDR3 is TGTGCCAGCAGTTTTCTACAGGGCGGGCGAAAACTGTTTTTT. Its protein product is CASSFLQGGRKLFF.

The chain has TRBV5-4 and TRBJ2-2; 8 nucleotides agree with TRBD2. The germline V gene has CDR1 SGHNT and CDR2 YYREEE (reference sequence). This CDR3 has 16 residues. The V gene end was trimmed by 3 bases and the J gene end by 1 base; junction bases not matched to a gene: 5. Written as DNA, the CDR3 is TGTGCCAGCAGCTGGAGCGGGAGCCGGAACACCGGGGAGCTGTTTTTT. Its translation: CASSWSGSRNTGELFF.

The chain employs TRBV28 and TRBJ2-7; D perhaps matches TRBD2 (6 bases). V dropped 3 bases and J dropped 5 bases, with 14 bases sitting between them. Looked up from germline, CDR1 is MDHEN and CDR2 is SYDVKM. The CDR3 sequence is 14 residues long. CDR3 in amino acids: CASSFLGRSNEQYF. The CDR3 DNA reads as TGTGCCAGCAGTTTCTTGGGGAGGTCCAACGAGCAGTACTTC.

The chain links TRBV18 to TRBJ1-4, with D maybe TRBD1 (5 bases). From germline, CDR1 is KGHSH and CDR2 LQKENI. CDR3 length equals 14 residues. Trimming removed 1 base at V and 11 bases at J, with 14 bases between. CDR3 sequence (DNA): TGTGCCAGCTCACCACAGGACCAGGGAAAGAAACTGTTTTTT. It specifies CASSPQDQGKKLFF.

There are a few counts of this clone. The chain employs TRBV29-1 and TRBJ2-5; 9 bases are shared with TRBD1. The CDR3 is made up of 13 amino acids. Germline CDR1 and CDR2: SQVTM and ANQGSEA. With 2 bases clipped from V and 4 bases from J, the junction kept 2 bases outside the gene matches. The CDR3 DNA reads TGCAGCGTTGAAACAGGGGGCCCAGAGACCCAGTACTTC. Protein product: CSVETGGPETQYF.

The CDR3 sequence: CASSTSEANEQFF. CDR3 sequence (DNA): TGTGCCAGTAGTACCTCGGAAGCGAATGAGCAGTTCTTC. V usage is TRBV19 and J usage is TRBJ2-1; D not certain. Looked up from germline, CDR1 is LNHDA and CDR2 is SQIVND (reference sequence). Trimming shortened V by 4 bases and J by 7 bases, and 11 bases separated the two germline ends. This CDR3 contains 13 residues.

The V gene is TRBV6-5, the J gene TRBJ2-2; 9 bases fit TRBD2. Germline assignment: CDR1 MNHEY and CDR2 SVGAGI. Germline trimming cut 1 base from V and 6 bases from J; bases unmatched to any gene: 6. The CDR3 is 16 residues long. The CDR3 region has the DNA TGTGCCAGCAGTTACTGGGCGGGGGGGCGCGCCGGGGAGCTGTTTTTT. This translates into CASSYWAGGRAGELFF.

The chain couples TRBV2 to TRBJ2-3; TRBD2 matches 10 bases. Germline-derived CDR1 and CDR2 are SNHLY and FYNNEI. V lost 7 bases to trimming and J lost 6 bases; unmatched junction nucleotides: 13. The CDR3 is made up of 16 amino acids. CDR3 in amino acids: CASTEGLAGVGDTQYF. For the CDR3, the DNA is TGTGCCAGCACCGAGGGCCTAGCGGGGGTAGGGGATACGCAGTATTTT. Supplemented by reference TRBV2 and TRBJ2-3, the full variable domain reads EPEVTQTPSHQVTQMGQEVILRCVPISNHLYFYWYRQILGQKVEFLVSFYNNEISEKSEIFDDQFSVERPDGSNFTLKIRSTKLEDSAMYFCASTEGLAGVGDTQYFGPGTRLTVL.

In this sample, this clone turned up once. V gene TRBV5-1 combines with J gene TRBJ1-3; TRBD1 is a possible D gene (5 bases). The CDR3 runs 15 residues. Germline loops: CDR1 SGHRS, CDR2 YFSETQ. V gave up 1 base and J gave up 5 bases, with 13 bases separating them. The CDR3 bases are TGCGCCAGCAGCTTGCCGGGGGAAGGAAGAAACACCATATATTTT. Protein product: CASSLPGEGRNTIYF.

The CDR3 region has the DNA TGTGCCAGCAGTTCCTCGACAGGGAACCCGTTCTTC. Its translation: CASSSSTGNPFF. V usage is TRBV12-3 or TRBV12-4 and J usage is TRBJ2-1, with TRBD1 identical over 7 bases. Trimming removed 4 bases from V and 15 bases from J; junction bases left unmatched: 9. The CDR3 spans 12 residues.

This clone has more than one count but fewer than ten. The chain links TRBV4-2 to TRBJ1-2; D unclear. There are 15 residues in the CDR3. CDR1 is LGHNA, CDR2 YNFKEQ, per germline. V lost 3 bases and J lost 4, with 15 bases in between. The CDR3 is CASSQSKEAVYGYTF. As DNA, the CDR3 is TGTGCCAGCAGCCAGTCAAAGGAGGCTGTCTATGGCTACACCTTC.

The chain combines TRBV30 with TRBJ2-2; the D is unclear. The ends were cut back, 0 bases at V and 3 bases at J, with 8 bases in the middle. CDR3 length equals 14 residues. From germline, CDR1 is GTSNPN and CDR2 SVGIG (reference sequence). Here the CDR3 reads CAWSVFRDTGELFF. CDR3 coding DNA: TGTGCCTGGAGTGTATTCCGAGACACCGGGGAGCTGTTTTTT.

This chain connects TRBV18 to TRBJ1-1; no firm D call. The CDR3 extends over 14 amino acids. Germline assignment: CDR1 KGHSH and CDR2 LQKENI. Trimming took 2 bases from V and 0 from J, leaving 7 bases between them. The DNA of the CDR3 is TGTGCCAGCTCACCAGCAAGCATGAACACTGAAGCTTTCTTT. Its protein is CASSPASMNTEAFF.

This clone was detected only a few times. In DNA form, the CDR3 reads TGTGCCAGCAGTCCACCCTTAGGACTAGCGGGGGGGAATGAGCAGTTCTTC. The encoded protein is CASSPPLGLAGGNEQFF. The rearrangement joins TRBV6-2 or TRBV6-3 to TRBJ2-1, with TRBD2 identical over 15 bases. The CDR3 spans 17 residues. Germline V lookup: CDR1 MNHEY, CDR2 SVGEGT. The V gene end was trimmed by 5 bases and the J gene end by 7 bases; junction bases not matched to a gene: 9.

This sequence joins TRBV7-9 and TRBJ2-7; 7 positions agree with TRBD1. The germline CDR1 and CDR2 sequences are SEHNR and FQNEAQ (reference sequence). The CDR3 contains 16 residues. J gave up 3 bases and V 3 bases, and 11 bases lay outside the gene matches. The CDR3 loop reads CASSFPSETGLYEQYF. CDR3 DNA sequence: TGTGCCAGCAGCTTTCCTTCAGAGACAGGGCTCTACGAGCAGTACTTC.

The gene calls are TRBV7-8 and TRBJ1-5, with D tentatively TRBD1 (6 bases). Germline V gene data show CDR1 as SGHVS and CDR2 as FQNEAQ. The CDR3 consists of 13 residues. V lost 4 bases to trimming and J lost 5 bases, with 9 bases between them. CDR3 sequence reads: CASSSKGDQPQHF. As DNA, the CDR3 is TGTGCCAGCAGCTCTAAGGGGGATCAGCCCCAGCATTTT.

The rearrangement uses TRBV7-2 and TRBJ2-3; D gene unclear. V was shortened by 6 bases and J by 5 bases, with 9 bases between the two germline ends. CDR3 size: 12 residues. Germline lookup yields CDR1 SGHTA and CDR2 FQGNSA. Here the CDR3 reads CASRPLLDTQYF. CDR3 bases: TGTGCCAGCAGGCCCTTACTAGATACGCAGTATTTT.

This clone appeared a few times. V usage is TRBV7-8 and J usage is TRBJ1-5; tentatively, D is TRBD1 (5 bases). Germline lookup yields CDR1 SGHVS and CDR2 FQNEAQ. Trimming pared 0 bases from V and 7 bases from J, leaving 13 bases between. The CDR3 length is 15 residues. CDR3 in DNA: TGTGCCAGCAGCTTAGCTACAGGTTCGGCGCAGCCCCAGCATTTT. It encodes CASSLATGSAQPQHF.

There are a few counts of this clone. This chain links TRBV7-9 with TRBJ2-2, with a possible D match to TRBD2 (6 bases). This CDR3 comprises 13 residues. Germline assignment: CDR1 SEHNR and CDR2 FQNEAQ (reference sequence). Trimming took off 3 bases at V and 6 bases at J, with 8 bases between the two ends. DNA of the CDR3: TGTGCCAGCAGCTTCGCGGGGTCCGGGGAGCTGTTTTTT. It specifies CASSFAGSGELFF.

The rearrangement links TRBV11-2 to TRBJ2-2; no clear D. Per the germline V gene, CDR1 is SGHAT and CDR2 is FQNNGV. Trimming shortened V by 7 bases and J by 0 bases, and 6 bases separated the two germline ends. The CDR3 sequence is 13 residues long. In DNA form, the CDR3 reads TGTGCCAGCAAACTTCCGAACACCGGGGAGCTGTTTTTT. Its protein product is CASKLPNTGELFF.

This clone has just a few counts. CDR3 bases: TGTGCCAGCAGCCATGGTACGGCGGGGGCCTACGAGCAGTACTTC. Its translation: CASSHGTAGAYEQYF. The rearrangement links TRBV4-2 to TRBJ2-7, with 7 bases that match TRBD2. The CDR3 has 15 residues. Germline trimming cut 3 bases from V and 2 bases from J; bases unmatched to any gene: 7. CDR1 is LGHNA and CDR2 is YNFKEQ in the germline V gene.

The chain recombines TRBV4-2 with TRBJ2-1; 13 nucleotides agree with TRBD2. Germline V CDR1 and CDR2: LGHNA, YNFKEQ. The CDR3 has 16 residues. Losses at the gene ends were 0 bases for V and 9 bases for J; bases not matched to a gene: 5. This CDR3 reads CASSQDRRLAGGEQFF. The CDR3 DNA follows: TGTGCCAGCAGCCAAGATAGGAGACTAGCGGGAGGTGAGCAGTTCTTC.

This clone was seen more than once but under ten times. V gene TRBV7-9 combines with J gene TRBJ1-3; the match to TRBD1 covers 9 bases. Germline values: CDR1 SEHNR, CDR2 FQNEAQ (reference sequence). Losses at the gene ends were 5 bases for V and 11 bases for J; bases not matched to a gene: 7. CDR3 length: 13 residues. The CDR3 DNA follows: TGTGCCAGCAGCCGCGGGACAGGGATCGCCATATATTTT. Translating gives CASSRGTGIAIYF.

The V gene is TRBV5-6, the J gene TRBJ2-3, with 11 bases aligning to TRBD2. V trimming: 2 bases; J trimming: 4 bases; junction bases outside the gene matches: 0. This CDR3 has 14 residues. CDR1 is SGHDT, CDR2 YYEEEE, per germline. CDR3 DNA sequence: TGTGCCAGCAGCTTTAGCGGGAGGGCAGATACGCAGTATTTT. This encodes CASSFSGRADTQYF.

The V call is TRBV28, the J call TRBJ2-1; D might be TRBD2 (6 bases). The germline V gene has CDR1 MDHEN and CDR2 SYDVKM. V lost 2 bases, J lost 1 base, and 9 bases lay in between. The CDR3 contains 15 residues. The CDR3 DNA reads TGTGCCAGCAGTTTAGGTGGGAGGTCCTACAATGAGCAGTTCTTC. Protein product: CASSLGGRSYNEQFF.

The chain is built from TRBV19 and TRBJ1-1, with D hard to call. The length of the CDR3 is 14 residues. V shed 4 bases and J shed 0 bases, with 9 bases lying between them. Germline CDR1 reads LNHDA; CDR2 reads SQIVND (reference sequence). The CDR3 region is CASSTTVMNTEAFF. DNA for the CDR3: TGTGCCAGTAGTACTACAGTGATGAACACTGAAGCTTTCTTT.